Shown below are 19 T cell receptor beta chains from a single sample sequenced in a study of cytomegalovirus exposure and HLA in healthy donors. Data came from immunoSEQ multiplex PCR; TCRdb stores just in-frame clones and leaves some out. The table includes about 49,000 clones, roughly nine tenths detected once. Source material: PBMCs. The receptors come from a man aged 18 to 30 in good health and CMV-seronegative.

The V gene is TRBV21-1, the J gene TRBJ2-1; the table gives TRBD2 as D, unverified against the DNA. TRBV21-1 is labeled a pseudogene. The CDR3 has 14 residues. Here the CDR3 DNA reads TGTGCCAGCACCGTCCGAGCCGCCTACAATGAGCAGTTCTTC. Translating gives CASTVRAAYNEQFF.

The rearrangement links TRBV25-1 to TRBJ2-5; D is uncertain. Trimming left V 2 bases short and J 0 bases short, with 7 bases between. The CDR3 contains 14 residues. CDR1 and CDR2 from the germline V gene are MGHDK and SYGVNS. CDR3 in amino acids: CASSEQRYQETQYF. The CDR3 region has the DNA TGTGCCAGCAGTGAACAGAGGTACCAAGAGACCCAGTACTTC.

This chain uses TRBV15 with TRBJ2-1, with D perhaps TRBD2 (5 bases). The CDR3 totals 14 residues. V was cut by 0 bases and J by 10 bases, with 13 bases left in between. The germline CDR1 and CDR2 sequences are LNHNV and YYDKDF (reference sequence). CDR3 nucleotides: TGTGCCACCAGCAGAGACCGCCGGGGAATGGAGCAGTTCTTC. Translated: CATSRDRRGMEQFF.

The chain is built from TRBV19 and TRBJ1-4, with D uncertain. V lost 5 bases and J lost 5, with 9 bases in between. This CDR3 has 13 residues. Germline V gene lookup returns CDR1 LNHDA and CDR2 SQIVND (reference sequence). The CDR3 reads CASSLIPNEKLFF. The CDR3 DNA reads as TGTGCCAGTAGTCTAATCCCAAATGAAAAACTGTTTTTT.

This clone was picked up a small number of times. This chain joins TRBV10-1 and TRBJ2-2; unclear D gene. Trimming removed 0 bases from V and 5 bases from J, with 4 bases in between. Germline assignment: CDR1 WNHNN and CDR2 SYGVQD (reference sequence). This CDR3 is built from 13 residues. CDR3 sequence reads: CASSESETGELFF. Here the CDR3 DNA reads TGCGCCAGCAGTGAGTCGGAGACCGGGGAGCTGTTTTTT.

J is TRBJ2-5 and V is TRBV14; 10 nucleotides match TRBD2. CDR3 length equals 13 residues. V trimming: 2 bases; J trimming: 7 bases; junction bases outside the gene matches: 1. The germline CDR1 and CDR2 sequences are SGHDN and FVKESK. CDR3 nucleotides: TGTGCCAGCAGCCAATCTAGCGGGGGGACCCAGTACTTC. Translating gives CASSQSSGGTQYF.

The chain carries TRBV18 and TRBJ2-2, with TRBD2 matching 8 bases. V dropped 4 bases and J dropped 1; count of bases not matched to a gene: 11. The length of the CDR3 is 18 residues. Germline assignment: CDR1 KGHSH and CDR2 LQKENI. This CDR3 is CASSRENLAGMNTGELFF. As DNA, the CDR3 is TGTGCCAGCTCACGAGAGAATTTAGCGGGAATGAACACCGGGGAGCTGTTTTTT.

The chain combines TRBV29-1 with TRBJ2-7, with 7 positions matching TRBD1. Germline trimming cut 3 bases from V and 1 base from J; bases unmatched to any gene: 3. The CDR3 sequence is 13 residues long. CDR1 is SQVTM and CDR2 is ANQGSEA in the germline V gene. The CDR3 protein is CSVDPGGSYEQYF. The CDR3 DNA sequence: TGCAGCGTTGACCCAGGGGGTTCCTACGAGCAGTACTTC.

The V and J genes are TRBV19 and TRBJ2-1, with TRBD2 matching 7 bases. The CDR3 spans 12 residues. The J segment lost 6 bases and the V segment lost 4 bases, leaving 0 bases of the junction unmatched. Germline values: CDR1 LNHDA, CDR2 SQIVND (reference sequence). The CDR3 region has the DNA TGTGCCAGTAGTACTAGCGGCAATGAGCAGTTCTTC. This translates into CASSTSGNEQFF.

The rearrangement links TRBV18 to TRBJ2-7, with D possibly matching TRBD1 (6 bases). Per the germline V gene, CDR1 is KGHSH and CDR2 is LQKENI. Trimming stripped 0 bases from V and 7 bases from J, with 13 bases between. The CDR3 consists of 14 residues. The CDR3 is CASSPPGAPWEQYF. The CDR3 DNA sequence: TGTGCCAGCTCACCACCGGGGGCCCCTTGGGAGCAGTACTTC.

This rearrangement joins TRBV11-2 to TRBJ2-7, with 8 bases lining up with TRBD1. Per the germline V gene, CDR1 is SGHAT and CDR2 is FQNNGV. The CDR3 runs to 14 residues. The ends lost 4 bases at V and 3 bases at J; junction bases unmatched: 5. CDR3 sequence: CASSSDTGGYEQYF. The CDR3 region has the DNA TGTGCCAGCAGCTCCGATACAGGGGGCTACGAGCAGTACTTC.

The chain links TRBV13 to TRBJ2-2; 10 nucleotides line up with TRBD2. CDR3 size: 17 residues. Looked up from germline, CDR1 is PRHDT and CDR2 is FYEKMQ (reference sequence). Unmatched junction bases numbered 11, after V lost 5 bases and J lost 5 bases. The CDR3 DNA sequence: TGTGCCAGCAGCCGCAAGCTAGCGGGAGTCGGGACCGGGGAGCTGTTTTTT. This sequence encodes CASSRKLAGVGTGELFF.

The chain recombines TRBV30 with TRBJ2-5; 7 bases line up with TRBD2. V shed 5 bases and J 6 bases; nucleotides not matched to a gene: 15. There are 15 residues in the CDR3. Germline lookup yields CDR1 GTSNPN and CDR2 SVGIG (reference sequence). The CDR3 bases are TGTGCCTGGGCCGGGGGGAGAGGGCCTATGAAGACCCAGTACTTC. It translates to CAWAGGRGPMKTQYF.

The chain employs TRBV19 and TRBJ2-3; 7 nucleotides match TRBD2. The junction had 12 bases not matched to a gene; V was cut back by 5 bases and J by 1 base. Germline assignment: CDR1 LNHDA and CDR2 SQIVND (reference sequence). The CDR3 loop spans 17 amino acids. The CDR3 DNA is TGTGCCAGTAGTGCCCCGGGGCAGCGGGAAGGCACAGATACGCAGTATTTT. Amino acids: CASSAPGQREGTDTQYF.

This clone was counted a single time. V gene TRBV5-4 combines with J gene TRBJ2-5, with 12 nucleotides matching TRBD2. The CDR3 totals 17 residues. Trimming removed 0 bases from V and 5 bases from J; junction bases left unmatched: 8. Germline V gene sequence: CDR1 SGHNT, CDR2 YYREEE (reference sequence). CDR3 in amino acids: CASSLGLAGGGQETQYF. The CDR3 DNA reads TGTGCCAGCAGCTTGGGGCTAGCGGGGGGGGGTCAGGAGACCCAGTACTTC.

The rearrangement joins TRBV9 to TRBJ1-4, with D uncertain. Trimming took 3 bases from V and 11 from J, leaving 17 bases between them. Germline V lookup: CDR1 SGDLS, CDR2 YYNGEE. CDR3 length equals 14 residues. The CDR3 nucleotides are TGTGCCAGCAGCGGGGGAGATACCGGAGGGAAACTGTTTTTT. Translated: CASSGGDTGGKLFF.

V usage is TRBV27 and J usage is TRBJ2-7; no clear D gene. Trimming shortened V by 6 bases and J by 0 bases, and 18 bases separated the two germline ends. The CDR3 spans 16 residues. Germline lookup yields CDR1 MNHEY and CDR2 SMNVEV (reference sequence). The CDR3: CASSPIPGRSSYEQYF. The CDR3 bases are TGTGCCAGCAGCCCTATCCCCGGCCGGAGCTCCTACGAGCAGTACTTC.

The V call is TRBV10-2, the J call TRBJ2-1, with TRBD1 as a possible D gene (6 bases). The CDR3 spans 12 residues. The germline V gene has CDR1 WSHSY and CDR2 SAAADI. The V end was cut by 7 bases, the J end by 8 bases, with 12 bases between. CDR3 nucleotides: TGCGCCAGCACCACAGGGCGTTATGAGCAGTTCTTC. Translated: CASTTGRYEQFF.

This rearrangement joins TRBV5-1 to TRBJ2-1, with D possibly being TRBD2 (5 bases). The V end was cut by 2 bases, the J end by 9 bases, with 15 bases between. The germline CDR1 and CDR2 sequences are SGHRS and YFSETQ. This CDR3 is built from 14 residues. The CDR3 DNA reads TGCGCCAGCAGCTTTACCGGGGTTGAGGCTGAGCAGTTCTTC. Protein sequence: CASSFTGVEAEQFF.